These T cell receptor beta chains were read from a single sample in a study of blood T cell repertoires in COVID-19. TCRdb keeps only in-frame clones here, not all; method: immunoSEQ multiplex PCR. The table has about 210,000 clones, 80% seen once. Sequencing was carried out using peripheral blood. The receptors come from a human donor in a cohort sampled during active COVID-19. Both conserved end residues are part of each CDR3. The order of the fields is D gene, J gene, V gene, clone size, CDR3 DNA, CDR3 protein. A D gene is named only where the DNA matches it firmly. Size values are once, few and many counts, or a class for expanded clones, and some rows have none.

>TRBD1|TRBJ2-1|TRBV11-3|.
TGTGCCAGCAGCCGGACAGGGTTTGAGCAGTTCTTC
CASSRTGFEQFF
>.|TRBJ1-5|TRBV7-2|.
TGTGCCAGCAGCTCGGGAGCGAGCAATCAGCCCCAGCATTTT
CASSSGASNQPQHF
>.|TRBJ2-7|TRBV11-3|.
TGTGCCAGCAGCCCAGGGGGGCTCTACGAGCAGTACTTC
CASSPGGLYEQYF
>.|TRBJ2-1|TRBV27|once
TGTGCCAGCAGTTTTGAGATCTACAATGAGCAGTTCTTC
CASSFEIYNEQFF
>.|TRBJ2-3|TRBV5-1|few
TGCGCCAGCAGCCCAAGGACAGAAACAGATACGCAGTATTTT
CASSPRTETDTQYF
>TRBD2|TRBJ2-1|TRBV7-7|.
TGTGCTAGCAGCAATCCGGGACTAGCGGGTGATGAGCAGTTCTTC
CASSNPGLAGDEQFF
>.|TRBJ2-7|TRBV25-1|.
TGTGCCAGCAGTGAATACGGGACTCCCACCTACGAGCAGTACTTC
CASSEYGTPTYEQYF
>.|TRBJ1-1|TRBV6-5|.
TGTGCCAGCAGTTACATCCGGGCGGGCACTGAAGCTTTCTTT
CASSYIRAGTEAFF
>.|TRBJ1-2|TRBV28|few
TGTGCCAGCAGTCCCAACATTGAAGGCTACACCTTC
CASSPNIEGYTF
>.|TRBJ2-3|TRBV11-2|once
TGTGCCAGCAGCTTTGAGGGCACAGATACGCAGTATTTT
CASSFEGTDTQYF
>TRBD1|TRBJ1-2|TRBV6-5|few
TGTGCCAGCAGCCCGGGACAGAAAGGCTACACCTTC
CASSPGQKGYTF
>.|TRBJ1-2|TRBV5-6|.
TGTGCCAGCAGCTTGTACAGGACAGCTAACTATGGCTACACCTTC
CASSLYRTANYGYTF
>.|TRBJ2-3|TRBV7-2|.
TGTGCCAGCAGCTTAAGCTTCGGACAGGATACGCAGTATTTT
CASSLSFGQDTQYF
>TRBD2|TRBJ2-7|TRBV5-1|.
TGCGCCAGCAGCTTGGGACTAGCGGGAGGCTACGAGCAGTACTTC
CASSLGLAGGYEQYF
>.|TRBJ1-2|TRBV5-8|.
TGTGCCAGCAGCTTGGGGCAGGGCTGGGGCTATGGCTACACCTTC
CASSLGQGWGYGYTF
>.|TRBJ1-3|TRBV28|.
TGTGCCAGCAGTTTCGGAAGCCAGCGCACCATATATTTT
CASSFGSQRTIYF
>TRBD2|TRBJ2-2|TRBV2|.
TGTGCCAGCAGTGAAGCGCGGGAGGGCCCCACCGGGGAGCTGTTTTTT
CASSEAREGPTGELFF
>.|TRBJ2-2|TRBV29-1|many
TGCAGCGGGCGGACACAGAACACCGGGGAGCTGTTTTTT
CSGRTQNTGELFF
>TRBD1|TRBJ1-1|TRBV30|few
TGTGCCTGGAGTCGGAACAGGGGGGCGTTGAACACTGAAGCTTTCTTT
CAWSRNRGALNTEAFF
>.|TRBJ1-2|TRBV7-2|few
TGTGCCAGCAGATTCACAGGCGCGTATGGCTACACCTTC
CASRFTGAYGYTF
>TRBD2|TRBJ2-1|TRBV5-1|.
TGCGCCAGCAGCCTGACTAGCGGGATCTCCGGCAATGAGCAGTTCTTC
CASSLTSGISGNEQFF
>.|TRBJ2-7|TRBV10-2|.
TGCGCCAGCATTTCGCGGGACGAGGGCTACTACGAGCAGTACTTC
CASISRDEGYYEQYF